Presented here are 24 T cell receptor beta chains from one specimen sequenced in a study of T cell responses to AZD1222 COVID-19 vaccine. Some clones are missing from TCRdb's copy, which holds only in-frame ones; the method was immunoSEQ multiplex PCR. The sample yields about 180,000 clones, around nine tenths seen once. The source was peripheral blood, collected 28 days after the second AZD1222 dose. The origin of the receptors is an adult who received the AZD1222 COVID-19 vaccine.

This sequence joins TRBV6-5 and TRBJ2-5; TRBD2 is a possible D gene (5 bases). CDR3 length: 14 amino acids. V was trimmed by 0 bases and J by 2 bases, leaving 7 bases between them. Per the germline V gene, CDR1 is MNHEY and CDR2 is SVGAGI. The CDR3 bases are TGTGCCAGCAGTTACTCCGGGGAGCAAGAGACCCAGTACTTC. It translates to CASSYSGEQETQYF.

The V call is TRBV12-5, the J call TRBJ1-5, with 8 nucleotides matching TRBD1. Germline trimming cut 0 bases from V and 6 bases from J; bases unmatched to any gene: 10. The germline CDR1 and CDR2 sequences are LGHNT and FRNRAP. This CDR3 region has 17 residues. The CDR3 spells CASGLVRSGGFTQPQHF. As DNA, the CDR3 is TGTGCTAGTGGTTTGGTTCGGTCAGGGGGCTTCACTCAGCCCCAGCATTTT. Based on the CDR3 plus reference TRBV12-5 and TRBJ1-5, the full variable domain is DARVTQTPRHKVTEMGQEVTMRCQPILGHNTVFWYRQTMMQGLELLAYFRNRAPLDDSGMPKDRFSAEMPDATLATLKIQPSEPRDSAVYFCASGLVRSGGFTQPQHFGDGTRLSIL.

There are a few counts of this clone. This chain links TRBV5-1 with TRBJ2-5; 10 bases map to TRBD2. CDR1 is SGHRS, CDR2 YFSETQ, per germline. The CDR3 consists of 14 residues. V was clipped by 0 bases and J by 10 bases; unmatched bases: 6. CDR3 coding DNA: TGCGCCAGCAGCTTGGGACTAGCGGGTATAGGCCAGTACTTC. Translation: CASSLGLAGIGQYF.

Here the CDR3 reads CATEGFMNTEAFF. CDR3 nucleotide sequence: TGTGCCACAGAGGGGTTTATGAACACTGAAGCTTTCTTT. This chain links TRBV10-3 with TRBJ1-1; D is perhaps TRBD1 (5 bases). This CDR3 has 13 residues. V lost 10 bases to trimming and J lost 0 bases, with 12 bases between them. CDR1 ENHRY and CDR2 SYGVKD come from the germline V gene.

This chain links TRBV14 with TRBJ2-1, with 7 bases identical to TRBD2. There are 13 residues in the CDR3. V shed 0 bases and J 10 bases; nucleotides not matched to a gene: 3. The V gene's germline CDR1 is SGHDN and CDR2 FVKESK. CDR3 loop: CASSQDLAAEQFF. CDR3 coding DNA: TGTGCCAGCAGCCAAGATCTAGCGGCCGAGCAGTTCTTC. The whole variable domain, remainder taken from reference TRBV14 and TRBJ2-1, is EAGVTQFPSHSVIEKGQTVTLRCDPISGHDNLYWYRRVMGKEIKFLLHFVKESKQDESGMPNNRFLAERTGGTYSTLKVQPAELEDSGVYFCASSQDLAAEQFFGPGTRLTVL.

V is TRBV7-7 and J is TRBJ2-7; TRBD2 agrees at 7 bases. The CDR3 spans 15 residues. V dropped 1 base and J dropped 2; count of bases not matched to a gene: 5. The germline V gene has CDR1 SSHAT and CDR2 FNYEAQ (reference sequence). CDR3 protein: CASSLGSGPPYEQYF. The CDR3 DNA follows: TGTGCCAGCAGCTTAGGTAGCGGGCCTCCCTACGAGCAGTACTTC.

The chain uses TRBV28 and TRBJ1-3, with 7 bases aligning to TRBD1. This CDR3 is 15 amino acids long. With 2 bases clipped from V and 3 bases from J, the junction kept 4 bases outside the gene matches. Germline V gene lookup returns CDR1 MDHEN and CDR2 SYDVKM. As DNA, the CDR3 is TGTGCCAGCAGTTTAGGGTCAGGGGGTGGAAACACCATATATTTT. This sequence encodes CASSLGSGGGNTIYF.

This chain connects TRBV6-5 to TRBJ1-6, with D possibly being TRBD1 (6 bases). The germline V gene has CDR1 MNHEY and CDR2 SVGAGI. V was cut by 0 bases and J by 11 bases, with 14 bases left in between. The CDR3 has 15 amino acids. In DNA form, the CDR3 reads TGTGCCAGCAGTTACTCGGGGGGGCGATTGACACCCCTCCACTTT. Its protein is CASSYSGGRLTPLHF.

The chain has TRBV5-1 and TRBJ2-1; 8 bases match TRBD2. This CDR3 spans 17 amino acids. The J segment lost 7 bases and the V segment lost 4 bases, leaving 16 bases of the junction unmatched. Germline assignment: CDR1 SGHRS and CDR2 YFSETQ. The CDR3 loop reads CASSISRGAGAGNEQFF. CDR3 DNA: TGCGCCAGCAGCATATCACGGGGAGCGGGGGCGGGGAATGAGCAGTTCTTC.

The chain employs TRBV6-5 and TRBJ2-2, with D perhaps assigned TRBD1 or TRBD2 (5 bases each). The CDR3 runs 14 residues. Germline CDR1 MNHEY, CDR2 SVGAGI. V lost 6 bases and J 2 bases, leaving 10 bases between the germline ends. CDR3 nucleotides: TGTGCCAGCAGCGTAAGGGACAACACCGGGGAGCTGTTTTTT. Its translation: CASSVRDNTGELFF.

Only one count was recorded for this clone. This rearrangement joins TRBV7-8 to TRBJ2-1, with 8 bases that match TRBD2. The V gene end was trimmed by 3 bases and the J gene end by 8 bases; junction bases not matched to a gene: 9. Germline V gene lookup returns CDR1 SGHVS and CDR2 FQNEAQ. This CDR3 spans 15 amino acids. The CDR3 loop reads CASSFSGGPFDEQFF. CDR3 bases: TGTGCCAGCAGCTTCTCGGGGGGGCCCTTTGATGAGCAGTTCTTC. Combining the CDR3 with reference TRBV7-8 and TRBJ2-1 gives the whole variable domain GAGVSQSPRYKVAKRGQDVALRCDPISGHVSLFWYQQALGQGPEFLTYFQNEAQLDKSGLPSDRFFAERPEGSVSTLKIQRTQQEDSAVYLCASSFSGGPFDEQFFGPGTRLTVL.

V is TRBV19 and J is TRBJ1-5; D is perhaps TRBD1 (6 bases). The CDR3 loop spans 20 amino acids. V shed 7 bases and J shed 6 bases, with 34 bases lying between them. The V gene's germline CDR1 is LNHDA and CDR2 SQIVND (reference sequence). CDR3 nucleotides: TGTGCCAGTACCATATATTGGCCCGGTTCGGGGGGCGCGAAGGTTCAGCCCCAGCATTTT. Residues: CASTIYWPGSGGAKVQPQHF.

The J gene is TRBJ2-2, the V gene TRBV11-1; D unresolved. Looked up from germline, CDR1 is SGHAT and CDR2 is FQDESV (reference sequence). Deletions cut 8 bases from V and 0 bases from J, with 13 bases between. This CDR3 comprises 15 residues. CDR3 bases: TGTGCCAGCCGGTCTGGCAGTTCGAACACCGGGGAGCTGTTTTTT. Protein: CASRSGSSNTGELFF. The full variable domain, with the rest looked up from reference TRBV11-1 and TRBJ2-2, is EAEVAQSPRYKITEKSQAVAFWCDPISGHATLYWYRQILGQGPELLVQFQDESVVDDSQLPKDRFSAERLKGVDSTLKIQPAELGDSAMYLCASRSGSSNTGELFFGEGSRLTVL.

The gene calls are TRBV18 and TRBJ2-2; TRBD1 matches 10 bases. The CDR3 is 15 amino acids. CDR1 is KGHSH, CDR2 LQKENI, per germline. Trimming cost V 4 bases and J 5 bases; bases outside gene matches: 4. As DNA, the CDR3 is TGTGCCAGCTCACTCGACAGGGGGCCTACCGGGGAGCTGTTTTTT. It specifies CASSLDRGPTGELFF.

The CDR3 DNA sequence: TGTGCCAGCAGCGTAGAGGACAGGCCCCGCCTGAACACTGAAGCTTTCTTT. Translating it yields CASSVEDRPRLNTEAFF. The chain carries TRBV9 and TRBJ1-1; 7 nucleotides match TRBD1. Germline-derived CDR1 and CDR2 are SGDLS and YYNGEE. The CDR3 is 17 residues long. Trimming cost V 0 bases and J 0 bases; bases outside gene matches: 8.

The chain combines TRBV5-4 with TRBJ1-2; possible D gene TRBD1, 5 bases. Germline V gene lookup returns CDR1 SGHNT and CDR2 YYREEE (reference sequence). This CDR3 region has 17 residues. V was shortened by 0 bases and J by 5 bases, with 20 bases between the two germline ends. For the CDR3, the DNA is TGTGCCAGCAGCTTGGGACAGCCCCTGGGATCTTCATATGGCTACACCTTC. It codes for CASSLGQPLGSSYGYTF.

The rearrangement uses TRBV5-4 and TRBJ1-1; D is uncertain. Germline loops: CDR1 SGHNT, CDR2 YYREEE (reference sequence). Trimming pared 2 bases from V and 1 base from J, leaving 3 bases between. The CDR3 has 12 amino acids. The CDR3 DNA reads as TGTGCCAGCAGCTTCAGGAACACTGAAGCTTTCTTT. Its protein is CASSFRNTEAFF.

This chain joins TRBV5-1 and TRBJ2-1; tentatively, D is TRBD2 (6 bases). Trimming shortened V by 1 base and J by 5 bases, and 7 bases separated the two germline ends. CDR3 length: 13 amino acids. The germline V gene encodes CDR1 SGHRS and CDR2 YFSETQ. In DNA form, the CDR3 reads TGCGCCAGCAGCTTGTGGGAGGACAATGAGCAGTTCTTC. Translated, it gives CASSLWEDNEQFF.

The chain recombines TRBV29-1 with TRBJ1-6; D call uncertain. V lost 4 bases and J lost 8, with 12 bases in between. The CDR3 extends over 13 amino acids. The germline V gene has CDR1 SQVTM and CDR2 ANQGSEA. CDR3 coding DNA: TGCAGCGTTGGGGCCGCACTGGATTCACCCCTCCACTTT. Protein: CSVGAALDSPLHF.

The chain recombines TRBV5-4 with TRBJ1-2; perhaps TRBD1 as D (6 bases). The V gene's germline CDR1 is SGHNT and CDR2 YYREEE (reference sequence). Trimming shortened V by 5 bases and J by 1 base, and 9 bases separated the two germline ends. The CDR3 contains 13 residues. CDR3 DNA sequence: TGTGCCAGCAGTCAGGGGCGTAACTATGGCTACACCTTC. It encodes CASSQGRNYGYTF. The variable domain in full, with the rest retrieved from reference TRBV5-4 and TRBJ1-2, is ETGVTQSPTHLIKTRGQQVTLRCSSQSGHNTVSWYQQALGQGPQFIFQYYREEENGRGNFPPRFSGLQFPNYSSELNVNALELDDSALYLCASSQGRNYGYTFGSGTRLTVV.

This clone was seen only a few times. This sequence joins TRBV18 and TRBJ2-7; TRBD1 aligns across 8 bases. The germline V gene has CDR1 KGHSH and CDR2 LQKENI. Unmatched junction bases numbered 9, after V lost 6 bases and J lost 5 bases. The CDR3 loop spans 14 amino acids. CDR3 sequence reads: CASSQLPGGHEQYF. The CDR3 DNA follows: TGTGCCAGCTCGCAGCTTCCAGGGGGCCACGAGCAGTACTTC.

This chain connects TRBV5-4 to TRBJ1-1, with D possibly TRBD1 on 5 matching bases. Germline CDR1 SGHNT, CDR2 YYREEE (reference sequence). This CDR3 has 14 residues. The V and J ends lost 5 bases and 4 bases respectively, with 15 bases between them. In DNA form, the CDR3 reads TGTGCCAGCAGTTCCCCAGGGAAGGGCACTGAAGCTTTCTTT. This translates into CASSSPGKGTEAFF.

The chain joins TRBV3-1 (or the pseudogene TRBV3-2) to TRBJ1-2; tentative D call: TRBD1 (6 bases). V was trimmed by 4 bases and J by 4 bases, leaving 16 bases between them. In germline, CDR1 is LGHDT, CDR2 YNNKEL (reference sequence). This CDR3 is 15 amino acids long. CDR3 loop: CASSLPGQSGYGYTF. The CDR3 DNA follows: TGTGCCAGCAGCCTGCCGGGACAAAGTGGCTATGGCTACACCTTC.

The rearrangement uses TRBV15 and TRBJ2-7; TRBD1 agrees at 11 bases. Germline assignment: CDR1 LNHNV and CDR2 YYDKDF (reference sequence). The CDR3 is 16 residues long. V shed 1 base and J 3 bases; nucleotides not matched to a gene: 5. CDR3 coding DNA: TGTGCCACCAGCAGAGTTCACGGGACAGGGGGCTACGAGCAGTACTTC. Amino acid sequence: CATSRVHGTGGYEQYF.